Listed here are 5 T cell receptor beta chains from one sample, sequenced in a study of blood T cell repertoires in COVID-19. The method was immunoSEQ multiplex PCR; TCRdb's version includes in-frame clones alone and lacks a portion of them. The sample shows around 250,000 clones, about 89% of them seen only once. Material for sequencing was peripheral blood. The receptor source for this set is a woman aged 40 to 50 who had recovered from COVID-19.

Comment on this clone: This same CDR3 is encoded by further DNA sequences in the sample. The chain carries TRBV12-3 or TRBV12-4 and TRBJ2-7; maybe TRBD1 (5 bases). The CDR3 spans 12 residues. V lost 5 bases and J 3 bases, leaving 8 bases between the germline ends. As DNA, the CDR3 is TGTGCCAGCAGTCCTCAGGGCTACGAGCAGTACTTC. Its protein is CASSPQGYEQYF.

The rearrangement links TRBV5-8 to TRBJ2-1; D ambiguous. V was trimmed by 2 bases and J by 12 bases, leaving 18 bases between them. There are 14 residues in the CDR3. The V gene's germline CDR1 is SGHTS and CDR2 YDEGEE. As DNA, the CDR3 is TGTGCCAGCAGCTTACTCCTAGTCGACGGTGGGCAGTTCTTC. Translating it yields CASSLLLVDGGQFF.

This chain links TRBV13 with TRBJ1-1; a weak D match, TRBD1 (6 bases). The CDR3 totals 14 residues. CDR1 is PRHDT, CDR2 FYEKMQ, per germline (reference sequence). Trimming removed 4 bases at V and 8 bases at J, with 17 bases between. CDR3 DNA sequence: TGTGCCAGCAGCTACACCGGGACAAAGAAGGAAGCTTTCTTT. This gives the protein CASSYTGTKKEAFF.

The chain joins TRBV18 to TRBJ2-5, with 8 nucleotides matching TRBD2. Losses at the gene ends were 5 bases for V and 5 bases for J; bases not matched to a gene: 7. Germline-derived CDR1 and CDR2 are KGHSH and LQKENI. The CDR3 spans 14 residues. The CDR3 region has the DNA TGTGCCAGCTCAGCCGGGACTAGGGGGGAGACCCAGTACTTC. It yields the protein CASSAGTRGETQYF.

This chain links TRBV11-2 with TRBJ1-2, with 7 nucleotides matching TRBD1. The CDR3 spans 14 residues. After removal of 6 bases from V and 4 bases from J, the junction contained 8 bases not matched to a gene. From germline, CDR1 is SGHAT and CDR2 FQNNGV. CDR3 DNA sequence: TGTGCCAGCAGTCCTGGGACAGCACTCTATGGCTACACCTTC. Protein sequence: CASSPGTALYGYTF.